The 5 T cell receptor beta chains listed next were all sequenced from one sample in a study of response to subunit inactivated influenza vaccine. From the RT-PCR reads, TCRdb called clonotypes with MiXCR, one entry per CDR3 protein. The sample lists roughly 570,000 distinct CDR3 sequences, 10% to 15% occurring once. This material consisted of PBMCs from blood, taken about 6 weeks after vaccination. The receptors come from a man aged 45-65 years who received an inactivated influenza vaccine.

This clonotype was observed a few times. This chain connects TRBV11-2 to TRBJ2-1; D gene unclear. Deletions cut 4 bases from V and 0 bases from J, with 16 bases between. This CDR3 is built from 17 residues. The V gene's germline CDR1 is SGHAT and CDR2 FQNNGV. The CDR3 sequence: CASSSESRSSSYNEQFF. For the CDR3, the DNA is TGTGCCAGCAGCTCCGAATCGAGGTCGAGCTCCTACAATGAGCAGTTCTTC. The full variable domain, rest sourced from reference TRBV11-2 and TRBJ2-1, is EAGVAQSPRYKIIEKRQSVAFWCNPISGHATLYWYQQILGQGPKLLIQFQNNGVVDDSQLPKDRFSAERLKGVDSTLKIQPAKLEDSAVYLCASSSESRSSSYNEQFFGPGTRLTVL.

The sample holds many counts of this clonotype. CDR3 sequence reads: CASSFIQYTDTQYF. For the CDR3, the DNA is TGTGCCAGCAGTTTCATACAATACACAGATACGCAGTATTTT. The genes are TRBV12-3 or TRBV12-4 and TRBJ2-3, with D uncertain. This CDR3 is 14 amino acids long. V shed 3 bases and J shed 2 bases, with 9 bases lying between them.

This clonotype was seen only a few times. The rearrangement links TRBV6-1 to TRBJ1-2; no reliable D call. In germline, CDR1 is MNHNS, CDR2 SASEGT. This CDR3 spans 13 amino acids. The V and J ends lost 6 bases and 5 bases respectively, with 13 bases between them. The CDR3 DNA reads as TGTGCCAGCAGATTGGAGGTGGGGTATGGCTACACCTTC. Its translation is CASRLEVGYGYTF.

The chain has TRBV30 and TRBJ1-2, with D perhaps matching TRBD1 (5 bases). CDR3 size: 13 residues. V was cut by 5 bases and J by 7 bases, with 17 bases left in between. Germline loops: CDR1 GTSNPN, CDR2 SVGIG (reference sequence). CDR3 sequence reads: CAWSGQGGGGYTF. The CDR3 nucleotides read TGTGCCTGGTCTGGGCAGGGCGGCGGTGGCTACACCTTC. The complete variable domain, with remaining parts taken from reference TRBV30 and TRBJ1-2, reads SQTIHQWPATLVQPVGSPLSLECTVEGTSNPNLYWYRQAAGRGLQLLFYSVGIGQISSEVPQNLSASRPQDRQFILSSKKLLLSDSGFYLCAWSGQGGGGYTFGSGTRLTVV.

This clonotype was found a few times. The chain carries TRBV27 and TRBJ1-2; D is unresolved. The germline V gene has CDR1 MNHEY and CDR2 SMNVEV (reference sequence). The V end was cut by 0 bases, the J end by 0 bases, with 5 bases between. This CDR3 region has 14 residues. The CDR3 bases are TGTGCCAGCAGTTTATCGGGAGCTAACTATGGCTACACCTTC. It yields the protein CASSLSGANYGYTF.